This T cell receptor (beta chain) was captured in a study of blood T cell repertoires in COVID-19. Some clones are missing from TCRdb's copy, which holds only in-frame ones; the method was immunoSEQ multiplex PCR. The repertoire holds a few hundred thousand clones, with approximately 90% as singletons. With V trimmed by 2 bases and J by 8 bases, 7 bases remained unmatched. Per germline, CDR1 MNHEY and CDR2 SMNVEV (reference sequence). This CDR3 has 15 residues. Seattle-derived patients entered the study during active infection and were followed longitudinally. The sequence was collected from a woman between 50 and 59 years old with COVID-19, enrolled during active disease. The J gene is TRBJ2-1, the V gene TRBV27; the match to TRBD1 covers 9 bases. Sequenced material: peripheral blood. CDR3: CASSLIGTGFHEQFF. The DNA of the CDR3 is TGTGCCAGCAGTTTAATAGGGACAGGGTTTCATGAGCAGTTCTTC.